This TCR beta chain stems from a study of T-cell reconstitution after alpha-beta-depleted transplantation in children. Preparation of the TCRbeta library was carried out with unique molecular identifiers. TCRdb itself ran the PCR reads through MiXCR, one entry per CDR3 protein. The data contain about 580,000 distinct CDR3 sequences, under 30% of them singletons. This clonotype has a count of ten or more. The antigen remains undetermined. Study-wide results and limits: Approximately two months post-transplant, alpha-beta T cells reportedly originated from several hundred expanded graft clones. Once a year had passed after transplant, T-cell counts and diversity came mostly from newly produced T cells.

Germline V gene sequence: CDR1 DFQATT, CDR2 SNEGSKA (reference sequence). The V gene end was trimmed by 3 bases and the J gene end by 2 bases; junction bases not matched to a gene: 3. CDR3 length equals 14 residues. Specimen: PBMCs, mostly from graft donor cells, collected 360 days after TCRalphabeta/CD19-depleted stem cell transplant. V usage is TRBV20-1 and J usage is TRBJ2-1; 8 positions match TRBD1. The source is a boy younger than two who had a stem cell transplant for acute myeloid leukemia, so the T cells may come from the graft donor. DNA for the CDR3: TGCAGTGCTAGGCAGACAGGGGCCTACAATGAGCAGTTCTTC. Protein product: CSARQTGAYNEQFF.